The rows below give T cell receptor beta chains drawn from one sample of a study of blood T cell repertoires in COVID-19. Profiling relied on immunoSEQ multiplex PCR, and the TCRdb table lists in-frame clones only, not all of them. This table has over 350,000 clones, 70% to 90% appearing once. The material sequenced was PBMCs or T cells enriched from blood (not recorded which). All receptors come from a woman aged 18 to 35 with acute COVID-19. CDR3s include the opening cysteine and the closing phenylalanine or tryptophan. A D gene is named only where the DNA matches it firmly. Where a row states a size, it is once, few, many or the class of an expanded clone; other rows omit it.

-	TRBD2	TRBJ2-7	TRBV5-1	TGCGCCAGCAGAACCGGGAGGGCTAGCTCCTACGAGCAGTACTTC	CASRTGRASSYEQYF
-	-	TRBJ2-3	TRBV12-3/TRBV12-4	TGTGCCAGCAGTTTAATACAGCATACGCAGTATTTT	CASSLIQHTQYF
-	TRBD2	TRBJ2-1	TRBV14	TGTGCCAGCAGCCAGGTAACCGGGACTAGCAGCTACAATGAGCAGTTCTTC	CASSQVTGTSSYNEQFF
-	TRBD1	TRBJ2-6	TRBV7-2	TGTGCCAGCAGCCTACTGACAGGGTCTGGGGCCAACGTCCTGACTTTC	CASSLLTGSGANVLTF
-	-	TRBJ1-1	TRBV6-5	TGTGCCAGCAGTTATACAGGGCGCACTGAAGCTTTCTTT	CASSYTGRTEAFF
-	-	TRBJ2-7	TRBV5-1	TGCGCCAGCAGCTTGGAGCAGGGTGGCGAGCAGTACTTC	CASSLEQGGEQYF
once	-	TRBJ1-1	TRBV18	TGTGCCAGCTCACCAGGGAAGAGGGCCATAGTCACTGAAGCTTTCTTT	CASSPGKRAIVTEAFF
-	-	TRBJ2-2	TRBV5-8	TGTGCCAGCAGCCCACGGACAGTGCGAACAGGTGGGGCCGGGGAGCTGTTTTTT	CASSPRTVRTGGAGELFF
-	TRBD2	TRBJ2-2	TRBV3-1/TRBV3-2	TGTGCCAGCAGCCCCCCCATAGCGGGAGGGCCCAACACCGGGGAGCTGTTTTTT	CASSPPIAGGPNTGELFF
once	-	TRBJ2-5	TRBV10-3	TGTGCCATCTCACCGGAGTTCGCAGAGACCCAGTACTTC	CAISPEFAETQYF
-	-	TRBJ1-5	TRBV19	TGTGCCAGTAGCCGCGGGGGGCTCGGTCAGCCCCAGCATTTT	CASSRGGLGQPQHF
-	TRBD1	TRBJ2-1	TRBV7-6	TGTGCCAGCAGCCCCCAGACAGGGTACAATGAGCAGTTCTTC	CASSPQTGYNEQFF
-	TRBD2	TRBJ2-1	TRBV28	TGTGCCAGCAGTCCCAGACTAGCGGCGTCCTACAATGAGCAGTTCTTC	CASSPRLAASYNEQFF
-	TRBD2	TRBJ2-2	TRBV18	TGTGCCAGCTCAACGACTAGCGGGGGGTACACCGGGGAGCTGTTTTTT	CASSTTSGGYTGELFF
-	-	TRBJ1-4	TRBV27	TGTGCCAGCAGTTTATGGGGCGCAACTAATGAAAAACTGTTTTTT	CASSLWGATNEKLFF
-	TRBD1	TRBJ2-3	TRBV19	TGTGCCAGTAGTATCACTGGGACAGGGGGGAGCACAGATACGCAGTATTTT	CASSITGTGGSTDTQYF
-	-	TRBJ2-2	TRBV19	TGTGCCAGTAGTATAGGGCTTACCGGGGAGCTGTTTTTT	CASSIGLTGELFF
-	TRBD2	TRBJ2-1	TRBV5-6	TGTGCCAGCAGCAAGGGGTCCGGGGGGGCCGAGGGCAATGAGCAGTTCTTC	CASSKGSGGAEGNEQFF
-	-	TRBJ2-3	TRBV7-7	TGTGCTAGCAGCTTAGGTGCTGAGTCCGGTACGCAGTATTTT	CASSLGAESGTQYF
-	TRBD2	TRBJ2-7	TRBV6-1	TGTGCCAGCAGTGAGTACGGACTAGCGGGCCTCTACGAGCAGTACTTC	CASSEYGLAGLYEQYF
once	TRBD1	TRBJ1-6	TRBV6-2/TRBV6-3	TGTGCCAGCAGTTACGGACAGGGTTATAATTCACCCCTCCACTTT	CASSYGQGYNSPLHF
-	TRBD2	TRBJ2-5	TRBV7-8	TGTGCCAGCAGCTCTTTAGCGGGAGGGCTGGAGACTCAGTACTTC	CASSSLAGGLETQYF
-	TRBD2	TRBJ2-3	TRBV11-2	TGTGCCAGCAGCATGACTAGCGGGGGGACAGATACGCAGTATTTT	CASSMTSGGTDTQYF
-	-	TRBJ2-5	TRBV27	TGTGCCAGCAGTTTATTCCCTACAGGGGAGACCCAGTACTTC	CASSLFPTGETQYF
few	-	TRBJ1-5	TRBV19	TGTGCCACCCTTCCCCGTGCGGACTACAATCAGCCCCAGCATTTT	CATLPRADYNQPQHF
-	-	TRBJ2-5	TRBV12-3/TRBV12-4	TGTGCCAGCGGGGCGGCTCGAGAGACCCAGTACTTC	CASGAARETQYF
-	-	TRBJ2-2	TRBV9	TGTGCCAGCAGTCCGCATAGTGGAGAGCCCGGGGAGCTGTTTTTT	CASSPHSGEPGELFF
-	-	TRBJ1-2	TRBV4-1	TGCGCCAGCAGCCAAGATAGCCTCTATGGCTACACCTTC	CASSQDSLYGYTF
-	-	TRBJ2-7	TRBV7-9	TGTGCCAGCAGCTCCTCCGGATCCAAAGGGGACGAGCAGTACTTC	CASSSSGSKGDEQYF
-	TRBD1	TRBJ2-2	TRBV19	TGTGCCAGTACTACCCGGGACAGGGATGCCGGGGAGCTGTTTTTT	CASTTRDRDAGELFF
-	-	TRBJ1-3	TRBV9	TGTGCCAGCAGCCTTCCCCGGGACACCATATATTTT	CASSLPRDTIYF
-	-	TRBJ2-3	TRBV3-1/TRBV3-2	TGTGCCAGCAGCCTTCGGGGCACAGATACGCAGTATTTT	CASSLRGTDTQYF
-	-	TRBJ2-7	TRBV7-9	TGTGCCAGCGGGGCAGCTATCTCCTACGAGCAGTACTTC	CASGAAISYEQYF
-	TRBD1	TRBJ1-5	TRBV4-1	TGCGCCAGCAGCCAGGACAGGGTTCGTCAGCCCCAGCATTTT	CASSQDRVRQPQHF
-	TRBD1	TRBJ1-4	TRBV18	TGTGCCAGCTCACCACCGGGACAGGGGGCGCGCAAACTGTTTTTT	CASSPPGQGARKLFF
once	TRBD1	TRBJ1-2	TRBV2	TGTGCCAGCAGGTCGGGCAGGGGGCCTACTAACTATGGCTACACCTTC	CASRSGRGPTNYGYTF
-	TRBD2	TRBJ2-5	TRBV7-2	TGTGCCAGCAGCTTAGATGGGGGGGGAATGCAAGAGACCCAGTACTTC	CASSLDGGGMQETQYF
few	TRBD1	TRBJ1-2	TRBV5-8	TGTGCCAGCAGCTCGGACAGGGGGCAGGGTGGCTACACCTTC	CASSSDRGQGGYTF
-	-	TRBJ1-2	TRBV2	TGTGCCAGCACCGGGACATCCTATGGCTACACCTTC	CASTGTSYGYTF
-	TRBD2	TRBJ2-1	TRBV3-1/TRBV3-2	TGTGCCAGCAGTCCTTCGACTAGCGACAATGAGCAGTTCTTC	CASSPSTSDNEQFF
-	-	TRBJ2-3	TRBV7-9	TGTGCCAGCAGCCCCGGGGTGGGTACAGATACGCAGTATTTT	CASSPGVGTDTQYF
few	-	TRBJ1-1	TRBV11-2	TGTGCCAGCAGCCGGAGCAGGGAAGGCACTGAAGCTTTCTTT	CASSRSREGTEAFF
-	TRBD1	TRBJ1-5	TRBV29-1	TGCAGCGTTGAAGATCGAACAGGGGTGGCTTTT	CSVEDRTGVAF
-	-	TRBJ2-5	TRBV5-1	TGCGCCAGTTCCGAGGAGAGCGCCCAAGAGACCCAGTACTTC	CASSEESAQETQYF